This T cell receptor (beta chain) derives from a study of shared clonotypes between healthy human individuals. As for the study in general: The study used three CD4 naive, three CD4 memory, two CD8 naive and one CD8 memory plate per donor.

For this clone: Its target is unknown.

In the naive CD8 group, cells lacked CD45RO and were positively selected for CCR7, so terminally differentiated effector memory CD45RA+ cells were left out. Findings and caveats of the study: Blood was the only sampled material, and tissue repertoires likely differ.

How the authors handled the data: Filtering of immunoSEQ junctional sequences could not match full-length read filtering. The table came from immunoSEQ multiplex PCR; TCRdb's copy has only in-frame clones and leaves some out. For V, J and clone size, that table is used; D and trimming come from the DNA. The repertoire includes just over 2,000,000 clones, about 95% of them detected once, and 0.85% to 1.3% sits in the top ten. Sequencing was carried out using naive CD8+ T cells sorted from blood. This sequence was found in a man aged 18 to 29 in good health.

For the CDR3, the DNA is TGTGCCAGCAGTTTAGTGGGAGGCCTCCAAGAGACCCAGTACTTC. Residues: CASSLVGGLQETQYF. V usage is TRBV27 and J usage is TRBJ2-5; perhaps TRBD2 as D (6 bases). The CDR3 spans 15 residues. V lost 2 bases and J lost 1, with 11 bases in between. CDR1 is MNHEY and CDR2 is SMNVEV in the germline V gene (reference sequence).